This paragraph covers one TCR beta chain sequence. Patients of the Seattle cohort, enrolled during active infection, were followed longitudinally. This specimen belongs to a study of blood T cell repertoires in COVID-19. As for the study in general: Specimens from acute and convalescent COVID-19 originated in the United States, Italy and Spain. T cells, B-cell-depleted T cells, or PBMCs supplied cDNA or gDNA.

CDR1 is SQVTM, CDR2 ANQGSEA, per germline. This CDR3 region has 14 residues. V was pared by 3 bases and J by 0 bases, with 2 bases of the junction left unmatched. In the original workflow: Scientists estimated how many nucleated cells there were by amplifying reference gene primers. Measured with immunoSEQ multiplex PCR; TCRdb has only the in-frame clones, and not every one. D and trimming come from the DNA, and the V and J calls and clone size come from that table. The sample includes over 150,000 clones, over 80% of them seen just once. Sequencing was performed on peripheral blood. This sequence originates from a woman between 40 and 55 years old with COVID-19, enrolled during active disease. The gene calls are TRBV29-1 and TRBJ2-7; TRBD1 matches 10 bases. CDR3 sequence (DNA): TGCAGCGTTGAGGGGACAGGGGTCTCCTACGAGCAGTACTTC. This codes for CSVEGTGVSYEQYF.